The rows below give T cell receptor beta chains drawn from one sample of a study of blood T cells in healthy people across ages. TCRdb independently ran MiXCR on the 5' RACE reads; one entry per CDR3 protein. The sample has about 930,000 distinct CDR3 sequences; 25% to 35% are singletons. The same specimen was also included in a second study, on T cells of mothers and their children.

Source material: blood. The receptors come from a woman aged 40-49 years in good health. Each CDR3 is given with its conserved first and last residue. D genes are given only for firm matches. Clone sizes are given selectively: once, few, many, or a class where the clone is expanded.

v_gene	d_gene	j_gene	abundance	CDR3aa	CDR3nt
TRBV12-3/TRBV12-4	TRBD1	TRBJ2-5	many	CASSLRTGRYQETQYF	TGTGCCAGCAGTTTGAGGACAGGGAGGTACCAAGAGACCCAGTACTTC
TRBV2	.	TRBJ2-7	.	CASSSRDQYF	TGTGCCAGCAGTTCGAGGGACCAGTACTTC
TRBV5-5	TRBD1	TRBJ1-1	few	CASTLRGGTNTEAFF	TGTGCCAGCACCCTCAGGGGGGGGACGAACACTGAAGCTTTCTTT
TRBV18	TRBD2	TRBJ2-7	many	CASSPPTSGGAYEQYF	TGTGCCAGCTCACCACCGACTAGCGGGGGAGCCTACGAGCAGTACTTC
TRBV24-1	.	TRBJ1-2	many	CATSGTDYGYTF	TGTGCCACCAGCGGGACGGACTATGGCTACACCTTC
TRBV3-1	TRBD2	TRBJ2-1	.	CASSPRGLAGRHNEQFF	TGTGCCAGCAGTCCGAGGGGGCTAGCGGGGAGGCACAATGAGCAGTTCTTC
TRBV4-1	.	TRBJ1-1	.	CASSQDRIGGQYTEAFF	TGCGCCAGCAGCCAAGATCGGATAGGCGGCCAGTACACTGAAGCTTTCTTT
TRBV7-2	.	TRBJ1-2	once	CASSLSPGACVGYTF	TGTGCCAGCAGCTTAAGCCCGGGGGCATGTGTTGGCTACACCTTC
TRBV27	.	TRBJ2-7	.	CAGSLYGQGVRYEQYF	TGTGCCGGCAGTTTATACGGCCAGGGAGTTCGCTACGAGCAGTACTTC
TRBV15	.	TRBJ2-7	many	CATSRDLYEQYF	TGTGCCACCAGCAGAGATCTCTACGAGCAGTACTTC
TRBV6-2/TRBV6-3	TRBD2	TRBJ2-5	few	CASSPGLAGGEWQETQYF	TGTGCCAGCAGTCCGGGACTAGCGGGGGGAGAATGGCAAGAGACCCAGTACTTC
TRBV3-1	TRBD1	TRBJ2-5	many	CASSHTIDRVAQETQYF	TGTGCCAGCAGCCATACTATAGACAGGGTAGCCCAAGAGACCCAGTACTTC
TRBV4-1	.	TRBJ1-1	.	CASSQVGRYSHEAFF	TGCGCCAGCAGCCAAGTCGGCCGATATTCTCATGAAGCTTTCTTT
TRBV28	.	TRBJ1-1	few	CAVVSPMNTEAFF	TGTGCCGTTGTTAGCCCCATGAACACTGAAGCTTTCTTT
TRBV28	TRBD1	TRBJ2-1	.	CASSDRGSYNEQFF	TGTGCCAGCAGTGACAGGGGTTCCTACAATGAGCAGTTCTTC
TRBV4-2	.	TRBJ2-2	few	CASSQDPELTGELFF	TGTGCCAGCAGCCAAGATCCCGAGTTAACCGGGGAGCTGTTTTTT
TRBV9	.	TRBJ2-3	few	CASSVGDVSTDTQYF	TGTGCCAGCAGCGTAGGGGACGTGAGCACAGATACGCAGTATTTT
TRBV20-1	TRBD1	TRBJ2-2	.	CSTLKGQGAGGELFF	TGCAGTACTCTAAAGGGACAGGGGGCAGGTGGGGAGCTGTTTTTT
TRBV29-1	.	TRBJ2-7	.	CSVAPLGTYEQYF	TGCAGCGTTGCTCCGTTAGGGACCTACGAGCAGTACTTC
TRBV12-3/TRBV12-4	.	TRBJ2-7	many	CASQRGQAYEQYF	TGTGCCAGCCAACGGGGACAAGCCTACGAGCAGTACTTC
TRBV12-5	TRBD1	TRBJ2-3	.	CASGLGIDRVDTDTQYF	TGTGCTAGTGGTTTGGGAATTGACAGGGTGGACACAGATACGCAGTATTTT
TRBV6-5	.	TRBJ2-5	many	CASSYSYRAPQTQYF	TGTGCCAGCAGTTACTCGTACAGGGCCCCACAGACCCAGTACTTC
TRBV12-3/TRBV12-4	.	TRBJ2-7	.	CACRLDTYEQYF	TGTGCCTGCAGACTGGACACGTACGAGCAGTACTTC
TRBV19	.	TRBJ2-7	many	CASSIALRYEQYF	TGTGCCAGTAGTATAGCCCTTCGCTACGAGCAGTACTTC